The TCR beta chain described here comes from a study of control samples from healthy donors and cancer patients. Trimming shortened V by 1 base and J by 3 bases, and 9 bases separated the two germline ends. From germline, CDR1 is SGHAT and CDR2 FQNNGV. The CDR3 covers 14 residues. Profiling relied on immunoSEQ multiplex PCR, and the TCRdb table lists in-frame clones only, not all of them. The sample lists about 77,000 clones, 80% to 95% seen once, with approximately 5.8% in the top ten. The TCR sequence derives from a woman aged 60-70 years in good health. Sequencing input: blood. The chain recombines TRBV11-2 with TRBJ1-1, with D possibly TRBD1 on 5 matching bases. The CDR3 sequence: CASSLARVYTEAFF. CDR3 DNA sequence: TGTGCCAGCAGCTTAGCCAGGGTATACACTGAAGCTTTCTTT.